This TCR beta chain originates from a study of control samples from healthy donors and cancer patients. In germline, CDR1 is SGHAT, CDR2 FQDESV (reference sequence). CDR3 length: 13 amino acids. Deletions cut 1 base from V and 6 bases from J, with 9 bases between. Measured with immunoSEQ multiplex PCR; TCRdb has only the in-frame clones, and not every one. In the table there are just over 150,000 clones, over 85% of which are singletons. The V and J genes are TRBV11-1 and TRBJ1-1; D ambiguous. This receptor was identified in a man under 40 in good health. Sequenced input: blood. The CDR3 sequence: CASSLVPRAEAFF. The CDR3 DNA sequence: TGTGCCAGCAGCTTAGTCCCCCGCGCTGAAGCTTTCTTT.